This T cell receptor beta chain was captured in a study of blood T cell repertoires in COVID-19. Overall study: Spain, Italy and the United States supplied samples that represented acute and convalescent COVID-19. T cells, B-cell-depleted T cells, or PBMCs provided the cDNA or gDNA that served as material.

Only in-frame clones appear in the TCRdb table, and some are missing; sequencing was by immunoSEQ multiplex PCR. The sample records about 190,000 clones, about 81% being singletons. Specimen: PBMCs or T cells enriched from blood (not recorded which). The sequence was collected from a woman aged 25 to 39 who had recovered from COVID-19.

As DNA, the CDR3 is TGTGCCAGCAGCCAAGAGCGGACTAGGAACACCGGGGAGCTGTTTTTT. Its translation: CASSQERTRNTGELFF. The chain couples TRBV3-1 (or the pseudogene TRBV3-2) to TRBJ2-2, with 7 bases aligning to TRBD2. Germline V CDR1 and CDR2: LGHDT, YNNKEL (reference sequence). This CDR3 has 16 residues. The V gene end was trimmed by 0 bases and the J gene end by 1 base; junction bases not matched to a gene: 2.